This note documents a single T cell receptor beta chain sequence. Known numbers of the T cell clone KT2 were added to PBMC. This specimen comes from a study of quantifying T cell responses using KT2 cells. Overall study: cDNA was made from DNase-treated RNA using alpha and beta constant primers. The second PCR ran as a qPCR until a predetermined fluorescence threshold was reached.

Each cDNA got a UMI-containing oligo ligated at its 3' end. The first PCR ran around 4 cycles with an equimolar RC1.1 and RC1.2 beta primer mix. Using its own MiXCR run on the UMI-ligation and nested PCR reads, TCRdb lists one record per CDR3 protein. The top ten hold over 9.5% of the sample, which has approximately 54,000 distinct CDR3 sequences, about 9.9% seen once. With 5 bases removed from V and 0 bases from J, the gap between germline ends came to 10 bases. CDR1 is KGHDR and CDR2 is SFDVKD in the germline V gene. The length of the CDR3 is 15 residues. Sequencing was done on a sample of PBMCs spiked with cells of the T cell clone KT2. The sequence came from a human donor. The chain combines TRBV24-1 with TRBJ2-1, with unresolved D. The CDR3 spells CATSGTGSSYNEQFF. CDR3 nucleotide sequence: TGTGCCACCAGTGGCACCGGAAGCTCCTACAATGAGCAGTTCTTC.